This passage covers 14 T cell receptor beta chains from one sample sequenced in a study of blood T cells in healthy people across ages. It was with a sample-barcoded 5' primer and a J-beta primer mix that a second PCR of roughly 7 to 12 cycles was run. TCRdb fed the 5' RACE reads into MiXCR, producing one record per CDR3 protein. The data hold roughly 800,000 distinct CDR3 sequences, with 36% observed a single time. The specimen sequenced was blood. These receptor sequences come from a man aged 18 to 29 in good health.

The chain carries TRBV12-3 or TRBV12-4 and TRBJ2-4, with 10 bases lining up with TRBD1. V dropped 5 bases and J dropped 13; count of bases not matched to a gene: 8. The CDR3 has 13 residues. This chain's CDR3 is CASSVGQGLDQYF. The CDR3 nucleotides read TGTGCCAGCAGTGTGGGACAGGGGTTGGACCAGTACTTC.

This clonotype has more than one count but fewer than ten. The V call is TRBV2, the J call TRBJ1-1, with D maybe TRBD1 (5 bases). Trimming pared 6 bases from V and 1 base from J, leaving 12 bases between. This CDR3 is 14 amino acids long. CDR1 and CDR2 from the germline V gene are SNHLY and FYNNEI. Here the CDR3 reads CASRGRSGNTEAFF. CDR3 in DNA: TGTGCCAGCAGGGGACGGTCCGGGAACACTGAAGCTTTCTTT.

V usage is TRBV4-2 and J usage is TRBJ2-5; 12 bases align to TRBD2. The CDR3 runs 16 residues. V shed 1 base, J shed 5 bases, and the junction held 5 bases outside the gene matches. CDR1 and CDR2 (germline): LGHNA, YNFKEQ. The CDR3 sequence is CASSQGVTSGGETQYF. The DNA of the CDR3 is TGTGCCAGCAGCCAAGGGGTGACTAGCGGGGGTGAGACCCAGTACTTC.

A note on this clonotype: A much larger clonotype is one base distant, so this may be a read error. CDR3 amino acids: CAGRRPSGTDTQYF. The CDR3 nucleotides read TGTGCCGGCAGAAGACCCAGTGGCACAGATACGCAGTATTTT. This sequence joins TRBV7-2 and TRBJ2-3; D is unclear. Per germline, CDR1 SGHTA and CDR2 FQGNSA. This CDR3 spans 14 amino acids.

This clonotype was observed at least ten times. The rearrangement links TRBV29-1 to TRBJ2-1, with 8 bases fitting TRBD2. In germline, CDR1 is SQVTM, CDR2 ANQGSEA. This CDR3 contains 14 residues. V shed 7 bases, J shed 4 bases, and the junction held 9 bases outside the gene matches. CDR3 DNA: TGCAGCGGAATTTCGGGACTAGAGTACAATGAGCAGTTCTTC. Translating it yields CSGISGLEYNEQFF.

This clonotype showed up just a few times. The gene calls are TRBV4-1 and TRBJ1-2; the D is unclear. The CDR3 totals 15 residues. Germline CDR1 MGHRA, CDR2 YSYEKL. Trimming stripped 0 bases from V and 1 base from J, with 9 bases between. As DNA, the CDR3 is TGCGCCAGCAGCCAAGATCCGGGGATTAACTATGGCTACACCTTC. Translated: CASSQDPGINYGYTF.

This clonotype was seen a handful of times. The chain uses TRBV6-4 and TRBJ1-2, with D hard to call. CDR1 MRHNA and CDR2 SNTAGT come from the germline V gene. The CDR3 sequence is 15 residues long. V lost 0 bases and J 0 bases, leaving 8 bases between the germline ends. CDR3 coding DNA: TGTGCCAGCAGTGACTCGGCAGCGGCTAACTATGGCTACACCTTC. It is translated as CASSDSAAANYGYTF.

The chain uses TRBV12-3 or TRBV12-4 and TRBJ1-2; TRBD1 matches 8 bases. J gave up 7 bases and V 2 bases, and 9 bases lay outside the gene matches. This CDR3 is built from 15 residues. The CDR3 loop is CASSLRTGSAGGYTF. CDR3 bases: TGTGCCAGCAGTTTAAGGACAGGGAGTGCGGGTGGCTACACCTTC.

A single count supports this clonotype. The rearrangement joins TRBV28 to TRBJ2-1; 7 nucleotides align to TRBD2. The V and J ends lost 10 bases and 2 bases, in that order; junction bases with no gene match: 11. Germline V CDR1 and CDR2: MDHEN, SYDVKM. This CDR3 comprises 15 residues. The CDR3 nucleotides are TGTGCCAACTCCAGAGCAAGCGGGGCCTACAATGAGCAGTTCTTC. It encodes CANSRASGAYNEQFF.

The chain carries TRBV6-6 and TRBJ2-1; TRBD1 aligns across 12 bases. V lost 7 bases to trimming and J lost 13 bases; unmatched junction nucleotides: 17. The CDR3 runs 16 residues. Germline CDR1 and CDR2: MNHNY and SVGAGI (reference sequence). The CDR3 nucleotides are TGTGCCAGCAATCCCTCCGGGACAGGGGGCCCGGAGACCCAGTTCTTC. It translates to CASNPSGTGGPETQFF.

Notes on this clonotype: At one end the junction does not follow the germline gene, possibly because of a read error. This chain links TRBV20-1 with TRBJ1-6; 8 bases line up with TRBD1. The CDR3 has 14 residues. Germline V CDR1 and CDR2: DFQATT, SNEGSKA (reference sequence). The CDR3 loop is CGAVGTGGSSPLHF. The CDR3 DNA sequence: TGCGGTGCTGTTGGGACAGGAGGTAGTTCACCCCTCCACTTT.

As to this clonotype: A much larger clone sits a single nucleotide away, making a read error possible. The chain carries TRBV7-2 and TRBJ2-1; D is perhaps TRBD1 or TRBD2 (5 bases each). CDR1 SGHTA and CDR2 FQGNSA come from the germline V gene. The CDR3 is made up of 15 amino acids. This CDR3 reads CASSSSPGTYNVQFF. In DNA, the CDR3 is TGTGCCAGCAGCTCCTCGCCCGGGACCTACAATGTGCAGTTCTTC. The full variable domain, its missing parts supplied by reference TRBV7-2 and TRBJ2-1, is GAGVSQSPSNKVTEKGKDVELRCDPISGHTALYWYRQSLGQGLEFLIYFQGNSAPDKSGLPSDRFSAERTGGSVSTLTIQRTQQEDSAVYLCASSSSPGTYNVQFFGPGTRLTVL.

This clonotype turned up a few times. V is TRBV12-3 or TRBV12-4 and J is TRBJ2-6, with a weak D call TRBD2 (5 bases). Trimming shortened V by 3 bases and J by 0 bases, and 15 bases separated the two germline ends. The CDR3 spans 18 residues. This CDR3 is CASSLGYLRASGANVLTF. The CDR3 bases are TGTGCCAGCAGTTTGGGCTATTTGCGGGCCTCTGGGGCCAACGTCCTGACTTTC.

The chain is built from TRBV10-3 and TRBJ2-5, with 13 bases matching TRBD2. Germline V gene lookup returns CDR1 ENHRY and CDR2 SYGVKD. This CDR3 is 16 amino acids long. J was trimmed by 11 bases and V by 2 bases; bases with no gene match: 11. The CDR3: CAISEGLAGVNYAQYF. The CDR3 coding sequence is TGTGCCATCAGTGAGGGACTAGCGGGAGTAAACTACGCGCAGTACTTC.